One and the same sample provided the 25 T cell receptor beta chains below, sequenced in a study of shared clonotypes between healthy human individuals. Method: immunoSEQ multiplex PCR; TCRdb's copy keeps in-frame clones and lacks some. The sample records roughly 700,000 clones, over 65% being singletons. Sequenced input: memory CD4+ T cells sorted from blood. Regarding subset: CD45RA-negative fraction. These receptor sequences come from a young woman in good health.

The rearrangement links TRBV5-4 to TRBJ1-1; D remains unclear. This CDR3 is built from 13 residues. CDR1 is SGHNT and CDR2 is YYREEE in the germline V gene (reference sequence). The ends were cut back, 4 bases at V and 0 bases at J, with 7 bases in the middle. The CDR3 is CASSRTLNTEAFF. The CDR3 region has the DNA TGTGCCAGCAGCCGTACCTTGAACACTGAAGCTTTCTTT.

The chain has TRBV15 and TRBJ1-2; D gene uncertain. CDR1 LNHNV and CDR2 YYDKDF come from the germline V gene (reference sequence). The germline V and J ends were trimmed by 3 bases and 9 bases, with 11 bases remaining between them. This CDR3 contains 12 residues. CDR3 region: CATSSGGTRYTF. The DNA for the CDR3 is TGTGCCACCAGCAGTGGAGGAACACGCTACACCTTC.

The V and J genes are TRBV10-1 and TRBJ2-4, with D tentatively TRBD1 (5 bases). V shed 3 bases and J shed 9 bases, with 12 bases lying between them. CDR3 length equals 13 residues. Germline V gene sequence: CDR1 WNHNN, CDR2 SYGVQD (reference sequence). This CDR3 is CASSDQGNGIQYF. CDR3 DNA: TGCGCCAGCAGTGACCAGGGAAATGGCATTCAGTACTTC.

V gene TRBV7-9 combines with J gene TRBJ2-1; 11 bases agree with TRBD2. Germline V lookup: CDR1 SEHNR, CDR2 FQNEAQ (reference sequence). CDR3 length: 16 amino acids. V shed 2 bases and J 3 bases; nucleotides not matched to a gene: 3. Written as DNA, the CDR3 is TGTGCCAGCAGCTTACGGGGGACTAGCGGCTACAATGAGCAGTTCTTC. Translating gives CASSLRGTSGYNEQFF. Supplemented by reference TRBV7-9 and TRBJ2-1, the full variable domain reads DTGVSQNPRHKITKRGQNVTFRCDPISEHNRLYWYRQTLGQGPEFLTYFQNEAQLEKSRLLSDRFSAERPKGSFSTLEIQRTEQGDSAMYLCASSLRGTSGYNEQFFGPGTRLTVL.

This CDR3 is CASSYSILYYEQYF. Here the CDR3 DNA reads TGTGCCAGCAGTTACTCGATTCTGTACTACGAGCAGTACTTC. This chain joins TRBV6-5 and TRBJ2-7, with unresolved D. The CDR3 has 14 amino acids. CDR1 is MNHEY, CDR2 SVGAGI, per germline. V was clipped by 0 bases and J by 3 bases, with 9 bases between them.

The table lists this clone with many counts. Additional DNA sequences in this sample encode the identical CDR3. The chain is built from TRBV7-2 and TRBJ2-1; D gene uncertain. The CDR3 consists of 15 residues. V gave up 1 base and J gave up 2 bases, with 9 bases separating them. CDR1 and CDR2 from the germline V gene are SGHTA and FQGNSA. CDR3 nucleotide sequence: TGTGCCAGCAGCTTAGGGGTCCTAACCTACAATGAGCAGTTCTTC. Its protein is CASSLGVLTYNEQFF.

The chain links TRBV6-4 to TRBJ1-1; unclear D gene. The CDR3 extends over 16 amino acids. Germline CDR1 MRHNA, CDR2 SNTAGT. Trimming cost V 7 bases and J 3 bases, with 21 bases left between them. This CDR3 is CASIIPGDGRDTEAFF. The DNA for the CDR3 is TGTGCCAGCATAATACCGGGCGATGGAAGGGACACTGAAGCTTTCTTT.

The V and J genes are TRBV5-1 and TRBJ1-2; D is undetermined. Trimming stripped 0 bases from V and 4 bases from J, with 7 bases between. This CDR3 is 13 amino acids long. CDR1 and CDR2 (germline): SGHRS, YFSETQ. The CDR3 sequence: CASSLEGIYGYTF. Here the CDR3 DNA reads TGCGCCAGCAGCTTGGAAGGCATCTATGGCTACACCTTC.

The chain recombines TRBV5-1 with TRBJ1-3; D remains unclear. V was pared by 3 bases and J by 0 bases, with 13 bases between. Per the germline V gene, CDR1 is SGHRS and CDR2 is YFSETQ. The CDR3 runs to 16 residues. The CDR3 spells CASSSRTGGSGNTIYF. The CDR3, as DNA: TGCGCCAGCAGCTCTAGGACGGGAGGCTCTGGAAACACCATATATTTT.

The sample holds a few counts of this clone. V gene TRBV25-1 combines with J gene TRBJ2-3, with D perhaps TRBD2 (6 bases). Trimming pared 4 bases from V and 7 bases from J, leaving 27 bases between. Looked up from germline, CDR1 is MGHDK and CDR2 is SYGVNS. This CDR3 has 18 amino acids. The CDR3 here is CASSGPTPGLPLGYTQYF. In DNA form, the CDR3 reads TGTGCCAGCAGTGGCCCTACCCCGGGACTCCCCTTGGGATATACGCAGTATTTT.

This clone was found a few times. J is TRBJ2-1 and V is TRBV5-1; D unresolved. The CDR3 totals 15 residues. V lost 0 bases to trimming and J lost 0 bases, with 7 bases between them. Per germline, CDR1 SGHRS and CDR2 YFSETQ. The chain's CDR3 is CASSLGWSSYNEQFF. CDR3 nucleotides: TGCGCCAGCAGCTTGGGTTGGAGCTCCTACAATGAGCAGTTCTTC.

This clone was found a few times. The chain joins TRBV18 to TRBJ1-1; a weak D match, TRBD1 (6 bases). The germline V gene has CDR1 KGHSH and CDR2 LQKENI. The ends were cut back, 3 bases at V and 7 bases at J, with 12 bases in the middle. This CDR3 is 13 amino acids long. The CDR3 coding sequence is TGTGCCAGCTCACCTTACAGGGAAGGTGAAGCTTTCTTT. This translates into CASSPYREGEAFF.

This rearrangement joins TRBV5-8 to TRBJ2-5; D is tentatively TRBD1 or TRBD2 (6 bases each). This CDR3 is 15 amino acids long. In germline, CDR1 is SGHTS, CDR2 YDEGEE. The V end lost 4 bases, the J end lost 5 bases, and 18 bases lay between the germline ends. The CDR3 bases are TGTGCCAGCAGCCCTGGCTGGGGGGCAGGGGAGACCCAGTACTTC. This encodes CASSPGWGAGETQYF.

The chain's CDR3 is CASSDPDRVQETQYF. The CDR3 nucleotides read TGTGCCAGCAGTGATCCAGACAGGGTTCAAGAGACCCAGTACTTC. The chain couples TRBV6-1 to TRBJ2-5, with 7 positions matching TRBD1. Trimming took 3 bases from V and 2 from J; bases not matched to a gene: 6. The CDR3 spans 15 residues. Germline CDR1 MNHNS, CDR2 SASEGT.

This clone was recorded once. This chain uses TRBV6-6 with TRBJ1-4; the D is unclear. The CDR3 sequence is 14 residues long. V gave up 8 bases and J gave up 0 bases, with 10 bases separating them. Germline CDR1 MNHNY, CDR2 SVGAGI (reference sequence). CDR3 amino acids: CASREVATNEKLFF. CDR3 coding DNA: TGTGCCAGCCGGGAAGTAGCAACTAATGAAAAACTGTTTTTT.

CDR3 coding DNA: TGTGCCAGCAGTTCGGGACTAGCGGGAGTTGGGTACGAGCAGTACTTC. Amino acid sequence: CASSSGLAGVGYEQYF. V usage is TRBV28 and J usage is TRBJ2-7; 14 positions match TRBD2. Unmatched junction bases numbered 6, after V lost 4 bases and J lost 4 bases. The germline CDR1 and CDR2 sequences are MDHEN and SYDVKM. This CDR3 spans 16 amino acids.

The J gene is TRBJ2-7, the V gene TRBV6-1; D gene ambiguous. V was trimmed by 5 bases and J by 0 bases, leaving 14 bases between them. CDR1 MNHNS and CDR2 SASEGT come from the germline V gene. The CDR3 contains 15 residues. Written as DNA, the CDR3 is TGTGCCAGCAGTCTTTCAGGTACTATCTCCTACGAGCAGTACTTC. Protein: CASSLSGTISYEQYF.

To note about this clone: The sample carries other DNA sequences with the same CDR3. The rearrangement links TRBV30 to TRBJ2-1; D is unclear. V shed 3 bases and J shed 4 bases, with 4 bases lying between them. The germline CDR1 and CDR2 sequences are GTSNPN and SVGIG (reference sequence). This CDR3 contains 11 residues. CDR3 DNA: TGTGCCTGGAGGGCATACAATGAGCAGTTCTTC. Protein sequence: CAWRAYNEQFF.

This clone came up a few times. The CDR3 DNA reads as TGCGCCAGCAGCTTGGGAGGGGCGGACCAGCCCCAGCATTTT. Residues: CASSLGGADQPQHF. V is TRBV5-1 and J is TRBJ1-5; possible D gene TRBD1, 5 bases. Per the germline V gene, CDR1 is SGHRS and CDR2 is YFSETQ. V was pared by 0 bases and J by 7 bases, with 11 bases between. The CDR3 is 14 residues long.

The chain carries TRBV5-1 and TRBJ2-2, with TRBD1 identical over 7 bases. This CDR3 spans 15 amino acids. J gave up 3 bases and V 3 bases, and 5 bases lay outside the gene matches. Germline CDR1 reads SGHRS; CDR2 reads YFSETQ. The CDR3 DNA sequence: TGCGCCAGCAGCTCCGGACAGGTTTACACCGGGGAGCTGTTTTTT. Translating it yields CASSSGQVYTGELFF.

The V gene is TRBV6-6, the J gene TRBJ1-2; the D gene is possibly TRBD1 (5 bases). This CDR3 has 14 residues. Per the germline V gene, CDR1 is MNHNY and CDR2 is SVGAGI (reference sequence). V was clipped by 7 bases and J by 8 bases, with 20 bases between them. For the CDR3, the DNA is TGTGCCAGCATCCCCTCCGGCCGCCGGGGGGGCTACACCTTC. Translation: CASIPSGRRGGYTF.

The chain couples TRBV7-9 to TRBJ1-6, with 7 bases fitting TRBD1. V was clipped by 1 base and J by 6 bases; unmatched bases: 3. Germline CDR1 SEHNR, CDR2 FQNEAQ (reference sequence). The CDR3 is made up of 15 amino acids. CDR3 region: CASSLEGQINSPLHF. The CDR3 region has the DNA TGTGCCAGCAGCTTAGAGGGACAGATTAATTCACCCCTCCACTTT.

The rearrangement joins TRBV6-4 to TRBJ2-2; TRBD1 matches 7 bases. The CDR3 sequence is 14 residues long. The germline gives CDR1 MRHNA, CDR2 SNTAGT. Germline trimming cut 6 bases from V and 7 bases from J; bases unmatched to any gene: 8. The CDR3 reads CASSEQGFSGELFF. The CDR3, as DNA: TGTGCCAGCAGCGAACAGGGGTTTAGCGGGGAGCTGTTTTTT.

The rearrangement uses TRBV19 and TRBJ2-1, with D tentatively TRBD1 or TRBD2 (5 bases each). V gave up 5 bases and J gave up 3 bases, with 17 bases separating them. The CDR3 has 16 residues. Germline V gene data show CDR1 as LNHDA and CDR2 as SQIVND (reference sequence). CDR3 sequence: CASSSPGRGYYNEQFF. The CDR3, as DNA: TGTGCCAGTAGTTCTCCGGGGCGAGGCTACTACAATGAGCAGTTCTTC. The variable domain in full, completed from reference TRBV19 and TRBJ2-1, reads DGGITQSPKYLFRKEGQNVTLSCEQNLNHDAMYWYRQDPGQGLRLIYYSQIVNDFQKGDIAEGYSVSREKKESFPLTVTSAQKNPTAFYLCASSSPGRGYYNEQFFGPGTRLTVL.

This clone was counted many times. The V gene is TRBV6-1, the J gene TRBJ1-5; D may be TRBD1 (5 bases). CDR1 is MNHNS and CDR2 is SASEGT in the germline V gene. The CDR3 consists of 14 residues. Trimming shortened V by 6 bases and J by 5 bases, and 14 bases separated the two germline ends. Written as DNA, the CDR3 is TGTGCCAGCAGCCACCCGGGGGGGGATCAGCCCCAGCATTTT. Protein: CASSHPGGDQPQHF.